The TCR beta chain described here comes from a study of human T cells and chemical hapten exposure. This clonotype was seen only a few times. Antigen specificity is unknown. In germline, CDR1 is MDHEN, CDR2 SYDVKM. The length of the CDR3 is 13 residues. V was shortened by 9 bases and J by 5 bases, with 16 bases between the two germline ends. TCRdb reanalysed the RACE reads using MiXCR and keeps one entry per CDR3 protein. The sample contains about 58,000 distinct CDR3 sequences, approximately 13% of which appear only once. As for time point: patch test 3, about 24 weeks after DPC sensitization. Regarding treatment: therapeutic diphenylcyclopropenone sensitization with weekly scalp DPC. Investigators collected blood before applying each patch test. The total RNA was obtained from whole blood that was not fractionated. General observations from the study: Once DPC sensitization occurred, TCRs above 1 in 1000 frequency showed no change.

The chain recombines TRBV28 with TRBJ1-1, with a weak D call TRBD1 (5 bases). This clonotype originated in a man aged 25-40 years with alopecia areata. Some clones in this sample may be carry-over from other donors' samples. The source material was whole blood, sampled in connection with sensitization to the hapten diphenylcyclopropenone (DPC). The CDR3 region is CASQGGLGTEAFF. The CDR3 nucleotides read TGTGCCAGTCAGGGTGGGCTCGGGACTGAAGCTTTCTTT.